The TCR beta chain under discussion was sequenced for a study of OX40 agonist ivuxolimab in advanced cancers. Data came from immunoSEQ multiplex PCR; TCRdb stores just in-frame clones and leaves some out. In the table there are about 13,000 clones, around 76% of which are singletons. Points from the study as a whole: Circulating CD4+ and CD8+ T cells showed clonal expansion by week 6 at 0.1 to 3.0 mg/kg.

CDR1 is SEHNR and CDR2 is FQNEAQ in the germline V gene (reference sequence). This CDR3 has 13 residues. V lost 4 bases and J 5 bases, leaving 11 bases between the germline ends. With regard to this clone: Its antigen is currently unknown.

Sample: CD4+ or CD8+ T cells sorted from blood, taken in a trial of the OX40 agonist ivuxolimab. This receptor was obtained from an adult with an advanced solid tumor such as melanoma, head and neck, liver or kidney cancer. The V call is TRBV7-9, the J call TRBJ1-2; no clear D gene. The CDR3 here is CASSSDDLYGYTF. The CDR3 DNA reads as TGTGCCAGCAGCTCTGATGACCTGTATGGCTACACCTTC.